This entry lists 13 T cell receptor beta chains sequenced from one sample in a study of technical replicates of blood from a few donors. Only in-frame clones appear in the TCRdb table, and some are missing; sequencing was by immunoSEQ multiplex PCR. The sample consists of roughly 100,000 clones, approximately 96% of them appearing once. Sequencing was done on a sample of T cells isolated from PBMCs. The receptor set was obtained from a human donor in good health.

This sequence joins TRBV19 and TRBJ1-1; D gene uncertain. The CDR3 covers 15 residues. The ends were cut back, 0 bases at V and 1 base at J, with 9 bases in the middle. The germline V gene encodes CDR1 LNHDA and CDR2 SQIVND (reference sequence). For the CDR3, the DNA is TGTGCCAGTAGTATAGACTATGCTCCGAACACTGAAGCTTTCTTT. It is translated as CASSIDYAPNTEAFF. Supplemented by reference TRBV19 and TRBJ1-1, the full variable domain reads DGGITQSPKYLFRKEGQNVTLSCEQNLNHDAMYWYRQDPGQGLRLIYYSQIVNDFQKGDIAEGYSVSREKKESFPLTVTSAQKNPTAFYLCASSIDYAPNTEAFFGQGTRLTVV.

The chain employs TRBV19 and TRBJ1-4; the D is unclear. The CDR3 is made up of 14 amino acids. Trimming left V 2 bases short and J 7 bases short, with 11 bases between. CDR1 and CDR2 (germline): LNHDA, SQIVND (reference sequence). The CDR3 sequence is CASSIPAGREKLFF. In DNA, the CDR3 is TGTGCCAGTAGTATACCGGCGGGCCGTGAAAAACTGTTTTTT.

The CDR3 sequence: CASRSGADTQYF. The CDR3 DNA reads TGTGCCAGCAGGAGTGGAGCAGATACGCAGTATTTT. This chain links TRBV5-4 with TRBJ2-3; no firm D call. V dropped 5 bases and J dropped 4 bases, with 8 bases sitting between them. CDR3 length equals 12 residues. In germline, CDR1 is SGHNT, CDR2 YYREEE (reference sequence).

The CDR3 nucleotides are TGTGCCAGCAGCTTAATCCCCCGGGGAACGGTGGGTGGCTACACCTTC. Amino acids: CASSLIPRGTVGGYTF. The genes are TRBV7-2 and TRBJ1-2; unclear D gene. Germline CDR1 is SGHTA and CDR2 is FQGNSA. Trimming left V 2 bases short and J 7 bases short, with 20 bases between. The CDR3 covers 16 residues.

This clone was seen once. V and J are TRBV5-1 and TRBJ2-7; the match to TRBD2 covers 8 bases. Germline CDR1 and CDR2: SGHRS and YFSETQ. The CDR3 spans 14 residues. V shed 4 bases and J 3 bases; nucleotides not matched to a gene: 6. CDR3 region: CASSPTAGGYEQYF. In DNA, the CDR3 is TGCGCCAGCAGCCCCACGGCGGGGGGCTACGAGCAGTACTTC.

The rearrangement joins TRBV30 to TRBJ2-2; D possibly corresponds to TRBD1 (5 bases). Germline V lookup: CDR1 GTSNPN, CDR2 SVGIG (reference sequence). The CDR3 totals 14 residues. The V end lost 5 bases, the J end lost 3 bases, and 13 bases lay between the germline ends. CDR3 protein: CAWGKGRDTGELFF. The CDR3 region has the DNA TGTGCCTGGGGAAAGGGCAGGGACACCGGGGAGCTGTTTTTT.

CDR3 sequence: CASNVAGAAYNEQFF. CDR3 coding DNA: TGTGCCAGCAACGTAGCGGGAGCAGCCTACAATGAGCAGTTCTTC. The chain is built from TRBV6-5 and TRBJ2-1; the match to TRBD2 covers 9 bases. Germline V gene lookup returns CDR1 MNHEY and CDR2 SVGAGI. The CDR3 totals 15 residues. V was pared by 7 bases and J by 2 bases, with 6 bases of the junction left unmatched.

V gene TRBV5-1 combines with J gene TRBJ2-7, with 9 bases identical to TRBD2. Germline CDR1 and CDR2: SGHRS and YFSETQ. The CDR3 sequence is 16 residues long. V lost 0 bases to trimming and J lost 5 bases; unmatched junction nucleotides: 9. CDR3 coding DNA: TGCGCCAGCAGCTTGGAGGCTAGCGGGATAAATCACGAGCAGTACTTC. Translating it yields CASSLEASGINHEQYF.

The V gene is TRBV6-1, the J gene TRBJ2-3; the match to TRBD2 covers 11 bases. V lost 10 bases to trimming and J lost 4 bases; unmatched junction nucleotides: 10. The V gene's germline CDR1 is MNHNS and CDR2 SASEGT. The CDR3 consists of 15 residues. Here the CDR3 DNA reads TGTGCCACCCTAAGACTAGCGGGACTTGCAGATACGCAGTATTTT. It translates to CATLRLAGLADTQYF.

The genes are TRBV21-1 and TRBJ1-1; TRBD1, as called in the table, went unchecked against the DNA. TRBV21-1 represents a pseudogene. CDR3 length: 19 residues. CDR3: CASSKGSVSQGEGPTEAFF. The CDR3 DNA reads as TGTGCCAGCAGCAAAGGATCGGTGTCACAGGGGGAAGGCCCCACTGAAGCTTTCTTT.

This clone showed up just once. V and J are TRBV25-1 and TRBJ1-1; D call uncertain. The CDR3 consists of 14 residues. CDR1 and CDR2 (germline): MGHDK, SYGVNS. The V and J ends lost 1 base and 4 bases respectively, with 10 bases between them. The CDR3 DNA reads TGTGCCAGCAGTGAATTCCGGGCGGGCACTGAAGCTTTCTTT. This sequence encodes CASSEFRAGTEAFF.

This chain links TRBV5-8 with TRBJ2-7, with TRBD2 identical over 8 bases. Germline V CDR1 and CDR2: SGHTS, YDEGEE. The V and J ends lost 4 bases and 4 bases, in that order; junction bases with no gene match: 7. CDR3 length: 14 residues. The CDR3 reads CASSRGGTSYEQYF. DNA for the CDR3: TGTGCCAGCAGCCGAGGGGGGACTAGTTACGAGCAGTACTTC.

The chain employs TRBV7-2 and TRBJ1-2, with unresolved D. Between the trimmed V and J ends, which lost 0 bases and 5 bases, there was a span of 13 bases. Germline V gene lookup returns CDR1 SGHTA and CDR2 FQGNSA. CDR3 length equals 15 residues. For the CDR3, the DNA is TGTGCCAGCAGCTTAGCGCTCCCTGCTATGTATGGCTACACCTTC. Protein: CASSLALPAMYGYTF. Complete variable domain (other parts from reference TRBV7-2 and TRBJ1-2): GAGVSQSPSNKVTEKGKDVELRCDPISGHTALYWYRQSLGQGLEFLIYFQGNSAPDKSGLPSDRFSAERTGGSVSTLTIQRTQQEDSAVYLCASSLALPAMYGYTFGSGTRLTVV.